A single sample gave rise to the 17 T cell receptor beta chains below, sequenced in a study of blood T cell repertoires in COVID-19 (TCRdb year 2020). Library preparation used the immunoSEQ multiplex PCR assay. What TCRdb holds here is the immuneACCESS table cut down to in-frame rearrangements. Part of the clones is not present; checked against another copy, under half of the missing clones reflect an unresolved V gene, and the others are unexplained. This sample has roughly 310,000 clones in its table, and 75% to 90% of those were observed once. The ten most abundant clones make up 9.5% of the sample. The sequenced sample was PBMCs or T cells enriched from blood (not recorded which). Receptor source: a woman aged 35 to 49 who had recovered from COVID-19.

The CDR3 is CASSIGTGGRTEAFF. The CDR3, as DNA: TGTGCCAGCAGCATCGGGACAGGGGGTCGGACTGAAGCTTTCTTT. The chain employs TRBV7-6 and TRBJ1-1; 11 bases fit TRBD1. J lost 5 bases, V lost 5 bases, and 7 bases had no gene match. Per germline, CDR1 SGHVS and CDR2 FNYEAQ. The CDR3 runs 15 residues.

J is TRBJ1-1 and V is TRBV5-8; D remains unclear. The CDR3 has 15 residues. The germline V gene has CDR1 SGHTS and CDR2 YDEGEE. Trimming stripped 4 bases from V and 3 bases from J, with 16 bases between. CDR3 protein: CASSHGLAGYTEAFF. CDR3 nucleotides: TGTGCCAGCAGCCACGGCCTGGCGGGGTACACTGAAGCTTTCTTT.

This clone was detected a few times. This chain connects TRBV28 to TRBJ2-7; tentative D call: TRBD1 (5 bases). This CDR3 is built from 13 residues. Germline values: CDR1 MDHEN, CDR2 SYDVKM. Trimming took 6 bases from V and 2 from J, leaving 11 bases between them. CDR3 in amino acids: CASSQRQTYEQYF. DNA of the CDR3: TGTGCCAGCAGCCAGCGACAGACCTACGAGCAGTACTTC.

This clone was recorded at least ten times. The rearrangement joins TRBV10-3 to TRBJ2-3; TRBD2 aligns across 9 bases. Germline trimming cut 6 bases from V and 1 base from J; bases unmatched to any gene: 8. This CDR3 comprises 16 residues. Germline loops: CDR1 ENHRY, CDR2 SYGVKD. In DNA form, the CDR3 reads TGTGCCATCAGAGAAACCTTAGCGGGAGGCACAGATACGCAGTATTTT. Its protein product is CAIRETLAGGTDTQYF.

J is TRBJ2-1 and V is TRBV4-3; a weak D match, TRBD2 (7 bases). Trimming cost V 0 bases and J 6 bases, with 12 bases left between them. The CDR3 runs 15 residues. Germline V lookup: CDR1 LGHNA, CDR2 YSLEER. The CDR3 protein is CASSQEGGGGNEQFF. As DNA, the CDR3 is TGCGCCAGCAGCCAAGAAGGGGGAGGGGGCAATGAGCAGTTCTTC.

The chain couples TRBV7-3 to TRBJ2-5, with 8 bases fitting TRBD2. CDR1 and CDR2 from the germline V gene are SGHTA and FQGTGA. Trimming at V came to 2 bases and at J to 3 bases, leaving 2 bases not matched to a gene. The CDR3 loop spans 14 amino acids. Here the CDR3 reads CASSLAGGEETQYF. CDR3 sequence (DNA): TGTGCCAGCAGCTTAGCGGGAGGCGAAGAGACCCAGTACTTC.

This clone has more than one count but fewer than ten. The chain uses TRBV7-9 and TRBJ2-7; no reliable D call. V was cut by 7 bases and J by 0 bases, with 13 bases left in between. The CDR3 is made up of 14 amino acids. Germline V gene sequence: CDR1 SEHNR, CDR2 FQNEAQ (reference sequence). The CDR3 here is CASTAVEVSYEQYF. DNA for the CDR3: TGTGCCAGCACCGCGGTGGAAGTCTCCTACGAGCAGTACTTC.

The J gene is TRBJ2-4, the V gene TRBV5-8, with 9 bases fitting TRBD1. The CDR3 runs to 15 residues. CDR1 and CDR2 (germline): SGHTS, YDEGEE. The trim removed 0 bases at V and 15 bases at J, leaving 13 bases unmatched. The CDR3 DNA sequence: TGTGCCAGCAGCTTGGGGGGACAGGGAAGATTTGATCGGTACTTC. This translates into CASSLGGQGRFDRYF.

This clone has a handful of counts. The gene calls are TRBV7-9 and TRBJ2-7; D gene unclear. CDR1 is SEHNR, CDR2 FQNEAQ, per germline (reference sequence). CDR3 length: 12 residues. V was shortened by 3 bases and J by 0 bases, with 3 bases between the two germline ends. The CDR3 loop is CASSFSSYEQYF. CDR3 DNA: TGTGCCAGCAGCTTCAGCTCCTACGAGCAGTACTTC. The variable domain in full, with the rest retrieved from reference TRBV7-9 and TRBJ2-7, is DTGVSQNPRHKITKRGQNVTFRCDPISEHNRLYWYRQTLGQGPEFLTYFQNEAQLEKSRLLSDRFSAERPKGSFSTLEIQRTEQGDSAMYLCASSFSSYEQYFGPGTRLTVT.

This sequence joins TRBV7-2 and TRBJ2-5, with TRBD2 matching over 12 bases. V lost 5 bases and J lost 4; bases outside the gene matches: 5. CDR1 and CDR2 (germline): SGHTA, FQGNSA. This CDR3 contains 15 residues. CDR3 nucleotide sequence: TGTGCCAGCAGCCGGCAACTAGCGGGGGGAGAGACCCAGTACTTC. Amino acid sequence: CASSRQLAGGETQYF. Full variable domain (missing parts from reference TRBV7-2 and TRBJ2-5): GAGVSQSPSNKVTEKGKDVELRCDPISGHTALYWYRQSLGQGLEFLIYFQGNSAPDKSGLPSDRFSAERTGGSVSTLTIQRTQQEDSAVYLCASSRQLAGGETQYFGPGTRLLVL.

This chain uses TRBV7-2 with TRBJ2-7, with 10 bases identical to TRBD1. Losses at the gene ends were 4 bases for V and 6 bases for J; bases not matched to a gene: 9. The length of the CDR3 is 15 residues. CDR1 SGHTA and CDR2 FQGNSA come from the germline V gene. CDR3 sequence reads: CASSSSGTGESEQYF. The CDR3 region has the DNA TGTGCCAGCAGCTCGTCCGGGACAGGGGAATCCGAGCAGTACTTC.

The V and J genes are TRBV5-1 and TRBJ2-5; 8 bases fit TRBD2. This CDR3 has 14 residues. Per germline, CDR1 SGHRS and CDR2 YFSETQ. J was trimmed by 5 bases and V by 6 bases; bases with no gene match: 9. CDR3 sequence reads: CASKGAGEMETQYF. The CDR3 bases are TGCGCCAGCAAGGGAGCGGGAGAAATGGAGACCCAGTACTTC.

V usage is TRBV30 and J usage is TRBJ2-1; 9 nucleotides line up with TRBD2. The CDR3 loop spans 14 amino acids. From germline, CDR1 is GTSNPN and CDR2 SVGIG (reference sequence). V lost 1 base and J lost 15; bases outside the gene matches: 13. The CDR3 nucleotides read TGTGCCTGGAGTGCCGGGACTAGCCCGGGAGGAGCGTTCTTC. Translating gives CAWSAGTSPGGAFF.

This chain uses TRBV4-2 with TRBJ2-5, with 12 nucleotides matching TRBD2. The CDR3 runs 17 residues. Germline V gives CDR1 LGHNA, CDR2 YNFKEQ. J gave up 4 bases and V 3 bases, and 9 bases lay outside the gene matches. CDR3 loop: CASSHNHRTSGVETQYF. CDR3 sequence (DNA): TGTGCCAGCAGCCACAATCATCGGACTAGCGGGGTAGAGACCCAGTACTTC.

The CDR3 sequence: CASSFEQLQETQYF. DNA of the CDR3: TGTGCCAGCAGTTTTGAACAGCTACAAGAGACCCAGTACTTC. The chain uses TRBV28 and TRBJ2-5; D unresolved. Trimming stripped 3 bases from V and 2 bases from J, with 10 bases between. The germline CDR1 and CDR2 sequences are MDHEN and SYDVKM. The CDR3 has 14 amino acids.

V and J are TRBV6-5 and TRBJ2-3; possible D gene TRBD2, 6 bases. CDR1 MNHEY and CDR2 SVGAGI come from the germline V gene. Trimming took 6 bases from V and 3 from J, leaving 13 bases between them. The CDR3 is 14 amino acids. CDR3 sequence: CASRSGRLTDTQYF. The CDR3 DNA is TGTGCCAGCAGGTCAGGGAGGTTAACAGATACGCAGTATTTT.

This clone was picked up one time. This chain uses TRBV30 with TRBJ1-4; D possibly corresponds to TRBD1 (6 bases). The CDR3 contains 13 residues. V lost 3 bases and J lost 6, with 11 bases in between. The germline CDR1 and CDR2 sequences are GTSNPN and SVGIG (reference sequence). CDR3: CAWSRGRDEKLFF. DNA of the CDR3: TGTGCCTGGAGCAGGGGTAGGGATGAAAAACTGTTTTTT. The whole variable domain, remainder taken from reference TRBV30 and TRBJ1-4, is SQTIHQWPATLVQPVGSPLSLECTVEGTSNPNLYWYRQAAGRGLQLLFYSVGIGQISSEVPQNLSASRPQDRQFILSSKKLLLSDSGFYLCAWSRGRDEKLFFGSGTQLSVL.